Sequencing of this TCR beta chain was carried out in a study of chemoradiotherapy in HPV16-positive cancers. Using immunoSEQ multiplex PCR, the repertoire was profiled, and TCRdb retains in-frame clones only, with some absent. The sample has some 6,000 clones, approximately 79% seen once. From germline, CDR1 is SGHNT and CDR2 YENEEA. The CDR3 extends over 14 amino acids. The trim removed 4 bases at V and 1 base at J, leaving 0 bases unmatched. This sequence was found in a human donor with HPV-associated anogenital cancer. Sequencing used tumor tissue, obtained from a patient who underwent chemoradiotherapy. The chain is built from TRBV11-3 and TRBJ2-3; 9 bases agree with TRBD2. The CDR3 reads CASSSSGGTDTQYF. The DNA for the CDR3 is TGTGCCAGCAGCTCTAGCGGGGGCACAGATACGCAGTATTTT.